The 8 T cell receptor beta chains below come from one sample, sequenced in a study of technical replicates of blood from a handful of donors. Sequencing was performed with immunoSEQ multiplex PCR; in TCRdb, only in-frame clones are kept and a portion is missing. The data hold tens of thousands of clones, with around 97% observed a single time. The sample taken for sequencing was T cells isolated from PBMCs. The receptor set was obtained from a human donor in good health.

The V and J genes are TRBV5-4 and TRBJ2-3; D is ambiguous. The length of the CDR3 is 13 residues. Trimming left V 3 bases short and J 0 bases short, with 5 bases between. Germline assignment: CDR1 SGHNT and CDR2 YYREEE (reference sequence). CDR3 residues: CASSWLSTDTQYF. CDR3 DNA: TGTGCCAGCAGCTGGCTGAGCACAGATACGCAGTATTTT.

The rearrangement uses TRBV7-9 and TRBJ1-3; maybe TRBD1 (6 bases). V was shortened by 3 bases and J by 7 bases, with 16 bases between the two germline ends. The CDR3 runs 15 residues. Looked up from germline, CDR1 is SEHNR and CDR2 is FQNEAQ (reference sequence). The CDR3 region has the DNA TGTGCCAGCAGCTTTAGGACAGCGGTGGAGAACACCATATATTTT. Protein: CASSFRTAVENTIYF.

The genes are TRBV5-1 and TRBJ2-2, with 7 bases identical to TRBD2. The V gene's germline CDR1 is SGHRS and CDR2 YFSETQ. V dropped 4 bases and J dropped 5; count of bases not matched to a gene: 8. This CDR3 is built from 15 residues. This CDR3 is CASSASGAGTGELFF. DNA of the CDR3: TGCGCCAGCAGCGCGAGCGGGGCCGGGACCGGGGAGCTGTTTTTT.

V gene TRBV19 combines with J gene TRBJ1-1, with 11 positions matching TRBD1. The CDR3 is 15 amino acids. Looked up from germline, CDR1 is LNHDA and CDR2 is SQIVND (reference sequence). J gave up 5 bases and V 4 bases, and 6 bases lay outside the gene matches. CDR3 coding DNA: TGTGCCAGTAGTAGCCCGGGACAGGGGGGGACTGAAGCTTTCTTT. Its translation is CASSSPGQGGTEAFF.

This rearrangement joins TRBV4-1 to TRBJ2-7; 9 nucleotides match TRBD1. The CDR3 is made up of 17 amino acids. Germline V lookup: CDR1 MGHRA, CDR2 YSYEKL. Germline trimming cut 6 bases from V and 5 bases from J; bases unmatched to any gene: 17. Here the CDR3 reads CASRPYFRDRDIHEQYF. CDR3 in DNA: TGCGCCAGCAGACCTTATTTTCGGGACAGGGACATCCACGAGCAGTACTTC.

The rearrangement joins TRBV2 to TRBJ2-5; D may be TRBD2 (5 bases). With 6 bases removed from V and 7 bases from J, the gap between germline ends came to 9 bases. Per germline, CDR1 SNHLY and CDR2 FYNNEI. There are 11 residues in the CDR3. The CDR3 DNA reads TGTGCCAGCAGCGAGGAGGCGACCCAGTACTTC. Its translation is CASSEEATQYF.

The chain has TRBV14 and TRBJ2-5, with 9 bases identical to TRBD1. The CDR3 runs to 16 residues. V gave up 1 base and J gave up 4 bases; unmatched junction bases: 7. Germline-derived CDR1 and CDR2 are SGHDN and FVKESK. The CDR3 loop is CASSQGRDRVPETQYF. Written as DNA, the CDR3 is TGTGCCAGCAGCCAAGGAAGGGACAGGGTTCCAGAGACCCAGTACTTC.

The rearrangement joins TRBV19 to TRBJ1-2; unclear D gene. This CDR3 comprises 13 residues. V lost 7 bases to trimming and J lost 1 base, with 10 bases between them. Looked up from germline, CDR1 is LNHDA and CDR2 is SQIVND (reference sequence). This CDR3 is CASTPYINYGYTF. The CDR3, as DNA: TGTGCCAGTACCCCATACATTAACTATGGCTACACCTTC.